This entry lists 30 T cell receptor beta chains sequenced from one sample in a study of cytomegalovirus exposure and HLA in healthy donors. 13 Jbeta primers and 60 Vbeta primers were used for the PCR. This table comes from immunoSEQ multiplex PCR, and its TCRdb copy is limited to in-frame clones, with some not included. The specimen's table records about 130,000 clones. Sequencing was performed on PBMCs. Source of these receptors: a woman aged 40 to 50 in good health and CMV-seropositive.

The chain recombines TRBV7-9 with TRBJ1-5; the match to TRBD1 covers 7 bases. This CDR3 has 15 amino acids. Germline V gives CDR1 SEHNR, CDR2 FQNEAQ (reference sequence). The V and J ends lost 1 base and 1 base, in that order; junction bases with no gene match: 1. CDR3 region: CASSLGQGSNQPQHF. As DNA, the CDR3 is TGTGCCAGCAGCTTAGGACAGGGAAGCAATCAGCCCCAGCATTTT.

For the CDR3, the DNA is TGCGCCAGCAGCTTGACCCCTTGGGGGGGCGAGGGCTACACCTTC. It encodes CASSLTPWGGEGYTF. This sequence joins TRBV5-1 and TRBJ1-2, with TRBD1 as a possible D gene (6 bases). V lost 1 base and J lost 8, with 18 bases in between. CDR3 length: 15 amino acids. Germline V gene sequence: CDR1 SGHRS, CDR2 YFSETQ.

The chain is built from TRBV10-3 and TRBJ2-7; 9 nucleotides align to TRBD1. V lost 5 bases, J lost 3 bases, and 5 bases stayed unmatched. Germline CDR1 is ENHRY and CDR2 is SYGVKD. The CDR3 covers 14 residues. CDR3 residues: CAISTGQGSYEQYF. The CDR3, as DNA: TGTGCCATCAGTACAGGACAGGGGAGCTACGAGCAGTACTTC.

Here the CDR3 DNA reads TGCGCCAGCAGCCAAGATCCCGGGGGAGGCGCTAACACCGGGGAGCTGTTTTTT. Translating gives CASSQDPGGGANTGELFF. The V and J genes are TRBV4-1 and TRBJ2-2, with D possibly matching TRBD2 (6 bases). The CDR3 is made up of 18 amino acids. The V end lost 0 bases, the J end lost 2 bases, and 16 bases lay between the germline ends. Germline CDR1 and CDR2: MGHRA and YSYEKL.

The rearrangement joins TRBV18 to TRBJ1-5; unclear D gene. The CDR3 is 20 residues long. Trimming took 3 bases from V and 2 from J, leaving 26 bases between them. The V gene's germline CDR1 is KGHSH and CDR2 LQKENI. The CDR3 protein is CASSPTPPGYTGLGNQPQHF. CDR3 DNA sequence: TGTGCCAGCTCACCCACCCCCCCCGGGTATACGGGGTTAGGCAATCAGCCCCAGCATTTT.

The chain joins TRBV6-5 to TRBJ2-4; possibly TRBD1 for D (7 bases). The germline V gene encodes CDR1 MNHEY and CDR2 SVGAGI. Trimming took 5 bases from V and 0 from J, leaving 11 bases between them. The CDR3 is 15 residues long. The CDR3 here is CASSGGGPAKNIQYF. The DNA for the CDR3 is TGTGCCAGCAGTGGAGGGGGCCCAGCCAAAAACATTCAGTACTTC.

The V call is TRBV11-2, the J call TRBJ2-5, with D possibly TRBD2 on 5 matching bases. CDR1 is SGHAT and CDR2 is FQNNGV in the germline V gene. V was trimmed by 1 base and J by 0 bases, leaving 6 bases between them. This CDR3 has 14 residues. Written as DNA, the CDR3 is TGTGCCAGCAGCTTAGGAGGGAACCAAGAGACCCAGTACTTC. Residues: CASSLGGNQETQYF.

The chain carries TRBV18 and TRBJ2-1; D gene ambiguous. This CDR3 contains 12 residues. The V gene lost 2 bases and the J gene lost 12 bases, with 11 bases spanning the gap. Germline V lookup: CDR1 KGHSH, CDR2 LQKENI. The CDR3 nucleotides are TGTGCCAGCTCACCAGAGGAGCCCTCGCAGTTCTTC. It yields the protein CASSPEEPSQFF.

The rearrangement joins TRBV6-1 to TRBJ2-7; TRBD2 matches 11 bases. The length of the CDR3 is 13 residues. Germline V gene sequence: CDR1 MNHNS, CDR2 SASEGT. Unmatched junction bases numbered 3, after V lost 5 bases and J lost 6 bases. The CDR3 DNA reads TGTGCCAGCAGTACTAGCGGGAGAGTCGAGCAGTACTTC. Translated, it gives CASSTSGRVEQYF.

This sequence joins TRBV6-1 and TRBJ1-1; a possible D gene is TRBD1 (5 bases). The germline V and J ends were trimmed by 6 bases and 3 bases, with 17 bases remaining between them. This CDR3 has 15 amino acids. Germline CDR1 is MNHNS and CDR2 is SASEGT. The CDR3 DNA follows: TGTGCCAGCAGGAGGGATGTGGGGGAGGACACTGAAGCTTTCTTT. This encodes CASRRDVGEDTEAFF.

J is TRBJ2-7 and V is TRBV27; a possible D gene is TRBD1 (5 bases). The CDR3 spans 12 residues. V dropped 5 bases and J dropped 5 bases, with 10 bases sitting between them. In germline, CDR1 is MNHEY, CDR2 SMNVEV (reference sequence). In DNA form, the CDR3 reads TGTGCCAGCAGTCCGCAGGGAAACGAGCAGTACTTC. Translation: CASSPQGNEQYF.

V and J are TRBV7-6 and TRBJ2-1; D uncertain. The V and J ends lost 1 base and 1 base respectively, with 11 bases between them. The CDR3 is 16 amino acids. In germline, CDR1 is SGHVS, CDR2 FNYEAQ. The CDR3 DNA is TGTGCCAGCAGCTTAGTGTTTAGCTCATCCTACAATGAGCAGTTCTTC. Amino acids: CASSLVFSSSYNEQFF. Together with reference TRBV7-6 and TRBJ2-1, the CDR3 gives the full variable domain: GAGVSQSPRYKVTKRGQDVALRCDPISGHVSLYWYRQALGQGPEFLTYFNYEAQQDKSGLPNDRFSAERPEGSISTLTIQRTEQRDSAMYRCASSLVFSSSYNEQFFGPGTRLTVL.

J is TRBJ2-1 and V is TRBV5-1; 13 bases line up with TRBD2. The CDR3 spans 17 residues. Germline-derived CDR1 and CDR2 are SGHRS and YFSETQ. The V and J ends lost 2 bases and 7 bases, in that order; junction bases with no gene match: 9. The CDR3 nucleotides are TGCGCCAGCAGCTTCCGGACTAGCGGGAGAAGGATGAATGAGCAGTTCTTC. It specifies CASSFRTSGRRMNEQFF. Full variable domain (outside the CDR3, taken from reference TRBV5-1 and TRBJ2-1): KAGVTQTPRYLIKTRGQQVTLSCSPISGHRSVSWYQQTPGQGLQFLFEYFSETQRNKGNFPGRFSGRQFSNSRSEMNVSTLELGDSALYLCASSFRTSGRRMNEQFFGPGTRLTVL.

The gene calls are TRBV4-3 and TRBJ2-4, with 12 bases that match TRBD2. Germline CDR1 reads LGHNA; CDR2 reads YSLEER. Unmatched junction bases numbered 7, after V lost 1 base and J lost 0 bases. The CDR3 sequence is 19 residues long. CDR3 in amino acids: CASSQARLAGDLAKNIQYF. CDR3 coding DNA: TGCGCCAGCAGCCAAGCCCGACTAGCGGGAGACCTAGCCAAAAACATTCAGTACTTC.

V and J are TRBV29-1 and TRBJ2-7; 9 bases fit TRBD1. The V gene end was trimmed by 5 bases and the J gene end by 6 bases; junction bases not matched to a gene: 11. The CDR3 sequence is 14 residues long. The germline CDR1 and CDR2 sequences are SQVTM and ANQGSEA. The CDR3 sequence: CSVQGQGVTSEQYF. The DNA for the CDR3 is TGCAGCGTTCAGGGACAGGGTGTAACTAGCGAGCAGTACTTC.

Written as DNA, the CDR3 is TGTGCCAGCGGAGGGAACACCGGGGAGCTGTTTTTT. This gives the protein CASGGNTGELFF. The chain has TRBV21-1 and TRBJ2-2; the table's D call, TRBD2, was not checked against the DNA. TRBV21-1 is a known pseudogene. The CDR3 consists of 12 residues.

The chain couples TRBV7-9 to TRBJ2-2; D may be TRBD2 (5 bases). This CDR3 spans 17 amino acids. Trimming left V 5 bases short and J 0 bases short, with 16 bases between. Germline lookup yields CDR1 SEHNR and CDR2 FQNEAQ (reference sequence). The CDR3 spells CASSRIVGATNTGELFF. The CDR3 DNA reads TGTGCCAGCAGCCGCATCGTGGGAGCAACGAACACCGGGGAGCTGTTTTTT.

The V gene is TRBV6-1, the J gene TRBJ2-7; 7 nucleotides agree with TRBD1. Trimming removed 6 bases from V and 2 bases from J; junction bases left unmatched: 10. Looked up from germline, CDR1 is MNHNS and CDR2 is SASEGT. The CDR3 loop spans 15 amino acids. The DNA for the CDR3 is TGTGCCAGCAGCAGAAACAGGGGATACACCTACGAGCAGTACTTC. Translating it yields CASSRNRGYTYEQYF.

V gene TRBV6-1 combines with J gene TRBJ2-2; D is possibly TRBD2 (6 bases). The CDR3 totals 14 residues. CDR1 and CDR2 (germline): MNHNS, SASEGT. Between the trimmed V and J ends, which lost 1 base and 5 bases, there was a span of 8 bases. CDR3 sequence (DNA): TGTGCCAGCAGTGAAGAGGGGAGGACCGGGGAGCTGTTTTTT. This translates into CASSEEGRTGELFF.

Concerning this clone: An end of the junction differs from the germline gene, which may be a read error. The gene calls are TRBV7-9 and TRBJ2-7, with 10 positions matching TRBD2. The CDR3 is 14 residues long. Germline V CDR1 and CDR2: SEHNR, FQNEAQ (reference sequence). The CDR3 DNA is TGTGCCAGCAGCCTAGCGGGAGTAAGCTACGAGCAGTACTTC. Its protein is CASSLAGVSYEQYF.

CDR3 protein: CASSPNQRGHYTGELFF. DNA for the CDR3: TGTGCCAGCTCACCAAATCAGAGGGGGCATTACACCGGGGAGCTGTTTTTT. The V gene is TRBV18, the J gene TRBJ2-2; 7 bases fit TRBD1. The CDR3 spans 17 residues. In germline, CDR1 is KGHSH, CDR2 LQKENI. V gave up 2 bases and J gave up 3 bases; unmatched junction bases: 9.

The V gene is TRBV7-2, the J gene TRBJ2-7; perhaps TRBD2 as D (5 bases). This CDR3 spans 15 amino acids. Germline V CDR1 and CDR2: SGHTA, FQGNSA. Trimming took 5 bases from V and 2 from J, leaving 16 bases between them. CDR3 in amino acids: CASSLVGLAAYEQYF. In DNA, the CDR3 is TGTGCCAGCAGCCTAGTCGGGCTAGCCGCCTACGAGCAGTACTTC. Looking up the rest from reference TRBV7-2 and TRBJ2-7 gives the full variable domain: GAGVSQSPSNKVTEKGKDVELRCDPISGHTALYWYRQSLGQGLEFLIYFQGNSAPDKSGLPSDRFSAERTGGSVSTLTIQRTQQEDSAVYLCASSLVGLAAYEQYFGPGTRLTVT.

The CDR3 spells CASSYVRTDEQYF. In nucleotides, the CDR3 is TGTGCCAGCAGTTACGTGCGAACCGACGAGCAGTACTTC. The genes are TRBV6-5 and TRBJ2-7; no clear D. The CDR3 is 13 residues long. V was trimmed by 2 bases and J by 5 bases, leaving 10 bases between them. Germline V gene sequence: CDR1 MNHEY, CDR2 SVGAGI.

The chain links TRBV2 to TRBJ2-7, with TRBD2 as a possible D gene (6 bases). This CDR3 is built from 14 residues. CDR1 SNHLY and CDR2 FYNNEI come from the germline V gene. Trimming removed 4 bases at V and 0 bases at J, with 10 bases between. CDR3 sequence (DNA): TGTGCCAGCAGTGTCGTAGCGGTCTCCTACGAGCAGTACTTC. The encoded protein is CASSVVAVSYEQYF.

This chain links TRBV27 with TRBJ1-2; no clear D. Germline CDR1 and CDR2: MNHEY and SMNVEV (reference sequence). With 5 bases removed from V and 0 bases from J, the gap between germline ends came to 10 bases. The CDR3 contains 14 residues. The CDR3 region is CASSPQSANYGYTF. For the CDR3, the DNA is TGTGCCAGCAGTCCACAGTCTGCTAACTATGGCTACACCTTC.

The chain carries TRBV5-1 and TRBJ1-5; 9 nucleotides line up with TRBD1. Germline CDR1 is SGHRS and CDR2 is YFSETQ. Trimming at V came to 4 bases and at J to 7 bases, leaving 3 bases not matched to a gene. The CDR3 covers 13 residues. CDR3 in DNA: TGCGCCAGCAGCCGGACAGGGGAACAGCCCCAGCATTTT. Protein: CASSRTGEQPQHF. Full variable domain (remainder filled in from reference TRBV5-1 and TRBJ1-5): KAGVTQTPRYLIKTRGQQVTLSCSPISGHRSVSWYQQTPGQGLQFLFEYFSETQRNKGNFPGRFSGRQFSNSRSEMNVSTLELGDSALYLCASSRTGEQPQHFGDGTRLSIL.

The CDR3 reads CASTHGNTEAFF. DNA for the CDR3: TGTGCCAGCACGCATGGCAACACTGAAGCTTTCTTT. The chain joins TRBV25-1 to TRBJ1-1; D unclear. This CDR3 is built from 12 residues. The V gene lost 7 bases and the J gene lost 2 bases, with 8 bases spanning the gap. In germline, CDR1 is MGHDK, CDR2 SYGVNS.

This chain's CDR3 is CSVEYRVDTIYF. The CDR3 DNA is TGCAGCGTTGAATACAGGGTGGACACCATATATTTT. The chain employs TRBV29-1 and TRBJ1-3; weak D call: TRBD1 (6 bases). V lost 2 bases, J lost 8 bases, and 10 bases lay in between. CDR3 length: 12 amino acids. CDR1 SQVTM and CDR2 ANQGSEA come from the germline V gene.

The V call is TRBV6-1, the J call TRBJ1-2, with a weak D call TRBD1 (5 bases). V dropped 0 bases and J dropped 7 bases, with 9 bases sitting between them. The CDR3 length is 13 residues. Germline lookup yields CDR1 MNHNS and CDR2 SASEGT. In nucleotides, the CDR3 is TGTGCCAGCAGTGAAGCTGCGGGGACTGGCTACACCTTC. It specifies CASSEAAGTGYTF.

The rearrangement links TRBV5-1 to TRBJ2-7; D possibly corresponds to TRBD2 (6 bases). CDR1 is SGHRS, CDR2 YFSETQ, per germline. V was shortened by 0 bases and J by 4 bases, with 11 bases between the two germline ends. The CDR3 runs to 14 residues. DNA for the CDR3: TGCGCCAGCAGCTTGGCTCTAGCGAAGTACGAGCAGTACTTC. This codes for CASSLALAKYEQYF. The complete variable domain, with remaining parts taken from reference TRBV5-1 and TRBJ2-7, reads KAGVTQTPRYLIKTRGQQVTLSCSPISGHRSVSWYQQTPGQGLQFLFEYFSETQRNKGNFPGRFSGRQFSNSRSEMNVSTLELGDSALYLCASSLALAKYEQYFGPGTRLTVT.